The source of this T cell receptor beta chain is a study of cytomegalovirus exposure and HLA in healthy donors. Study context: Membership in the Caucasian-associated ancestry cluster was found for 75% to 90% of fewer than 450 genotyped donors. Study findings and constraints: Common viral pathogens (according to a later analysis) appeared linked to several of the most significant clusters. Immune exposure information comprised only CMV serostatus. According to a later analysis, donors in an Asian-associated ancestry cluster reportedly had fewer N-insertions than the approximately 720-donor mean.

As concerns this clone: Its antigen remains unknown. Different DNA sequences within this sample yield the same CDR3.

CDR1 and CDR2 (germline): GTSNPN, SVGIG (reference sequence). CDR3 size: 14 residues. Unmatched junction bases numbered 2, after V lost 0 bases and J lost 1 base. The PCR made use of 60 Vbeta and 13 Jbeta primers. The data were produced by immunoSEQ multiplex PCR, yet TCRdb's version contains in-frame clones alone and is incomplete. The profile shows about 180,000 clones, approximately 84% of them singletons. The chain uses TRBV30 and TRBJ1-2; 7 bases fit TRBD1. This TCR was recovered from a woman aged 45-65 years in good health and CMV-seropositive. Sequencing was performed on PBMCs. CDR3 nucleotide sequence: TGTGCCTGGAGTGTAGGGGGCAGTAACTATGGCTACACCTTC. Translated: CAWSVGGSNYGYTF.